These 7 T cell receptor beta chains came from one sample sequenced in a study of identical twins. A single record per CDR3 protein comes from TCRdb applying MiXCR to the 5' RACE reads. The table lists approximately 890,000 distinct CDR3 sequences, 9% to 15% of them singletons. These data were likewise used in another study, on yellow fever vaccine responses in identical twins.

The sequencing input was PBMCs. These receptor sequences come from a woman aged 18-29 years in good health.

The chain combines TRBV18 with TRBJ2-3, with D perhaps matching TRBD1 (6 bases). The germline V gene encodes CDR1 KGHSH and CDR2 LQKENI. Between the trimmed V and J ends, which lost 3 bases and 1 base, there was a span of 14 bases. This CDR3 is built from 16 residues. DNA for the CDR3: TGTGCCAGCTCACCTACGACAGGAATCCGCACAGATACGCAGTATTTT. Translation gives CASSPTTGIRTDTQYF.

This clonotype was seen at least ten times. The V and J genes are TRBV6-1 and TRBJ2-1; TRBD2 might be the D (5 bases). Germline CDR1 reads MNHNS; CDR2 reads SASEGT. This CDR3 spans 14 amino acids. V lost 2 bases, J lost 1 base, and 6 bases lay in between. The CDR3 loop reads CASSESGSYNEQFF. Written as DNA, the CDR3 is TGTGCCAGCAGTGAATCGGGGTCCTACAATGAGCAGTTCTTC.

Comment on this clonotype: Its ends do not fully match the called genes, so a read error is possible. The chain employs TRBV20-1 and TRBJ2-3; D may be TRBD1 or TRBD2 (5 bases each). There are 17 residues in the CDR3. Germline V gene data show CDR1 as DFQATT and CDR2 as SNEGSKA (reference sequence). CDR3 loop: CCASIPTGRPPTDTQYF. CDR3 coding DNA: TGCTGTGCTAGTATCCCTACGGGGCGCCCCCCCACAGATACGCAGTATTTT.

This clonotype was observed a few times. The chain couples TRBV2 to TRBJ2-5, with 9 bases identical to TRBD2. V lost 0 bases to trimming and J lost 2 bases; unmatched junction nucleotides: 7. Germline V CDR1 and CDR2: SNHLY, FYNNEI. The CDR3 contains 17 residues. CDR3 nucleotide sequence: TGTGCCAGCAGTGAAGCTATGAGCGGGGGGAATCAAGAGACCCAGTACTTC. Its translation: CASSEAMSGGNQETQYF.

This clonotype was observed at least ten times. This rearrangement joins TRBV5-1 to TRBJ2-3; no reliable D call. Germline V gives CDR1 SGHRS, CDR2 YFSETQ. The CDR3 sequence is 16 residues long. The V gene lost 0 bases and the J gene lost 2 bases, with 13 bases spanning the gap. The CDR3 protein is CASSLGRTVFTDTQYF. CDR3 coding DNA: TGCGCCAGCAGCTTGGGACGAACAGTGTTCACAGATACGCAGTATTTT.

Turning to this clonotype: This clone may be a read error of a much larger clone one base away. The chain uses TRBV2 and TRBJ2-5; 9 bases map to TRBD1. The V and J ends lost 6 bases and 5 bases, in that order; junction bases with no gene match: 1. Germline CDR1 is SNHLY and CDR2 is FYNNEI. There are 12 residues in the CDR3. The CDR3 bases are TGTGCCAGCAGCGGACAGGGGGAGACCCAGTACTTC. Amino acid sequence: CASSGQGETQYF.

In this sample, this clonotype turned up a few times. The J gene is TRBJ2-1, the V gene TRBV6-5; D possibly matches TRBD1 or TRBD2 (5 bases each). V shed 2 bases and J shed 0 bases, with 8 bases lying between them. This CDR3 contains 15 residues. Germline values: CDR1 MNHEY, CDR2 SVGAGI. CDR3 sequence: CASSYGGTSYNEQFF. The CDR3 nucleotides read TGTGCCAGCAGTTACGGGGGAACCTCCTACAATGAGCAGTTCTTC.